This TCR beta chain was profiled in a study of blood T cell repertoires in COVID-19. For the study at large: Acute and convalescent COVID-19 samples came from the United States, Italy and Spain. Nucleic acid was either cDNA or gDNA, and it came from T cells, B-cell-depleted T cells, or PBMCs.

Using immunoSEQ multiplex PCR, the repertoire was profiled, and TCRdb retains in-frame clones only, with some absent. The sample lists about 200,000 clones, 83% occurring once. V dropped 5 bases and J dropped 3 bases, with 10 bases sitting between them. This CDR3 region has 13 residues. CDR1 and CDR2 (germline): LGHDT, YNNKEL (reference sequence). The sample was peripheral blood. The receptor was isolated from a woman aged 40 to 50 with active or convalescent COVID-19. V and J are TRBV3-1 (or the pseudogene TRBV3-2) and TRBJ1-1; a possible D gene is TRBD1 (6 bases). The CDR3 spells CASSGTWDTEAFF. The CDR3 bases are TGTGCCAGCAGCGGGACATGGGACACTGAAGCTTTCTTT.